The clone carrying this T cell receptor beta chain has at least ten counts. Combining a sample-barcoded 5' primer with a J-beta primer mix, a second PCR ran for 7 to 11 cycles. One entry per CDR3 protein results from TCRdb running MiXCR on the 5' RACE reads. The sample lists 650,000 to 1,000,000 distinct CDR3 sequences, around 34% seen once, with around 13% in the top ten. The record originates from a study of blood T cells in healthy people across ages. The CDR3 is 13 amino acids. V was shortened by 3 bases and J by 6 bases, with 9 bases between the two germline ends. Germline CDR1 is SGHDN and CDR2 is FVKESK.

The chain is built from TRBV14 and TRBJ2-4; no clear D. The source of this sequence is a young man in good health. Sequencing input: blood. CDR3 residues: CASSHASANIQYF. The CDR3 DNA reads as TGTGCCAGCAGCCACGCCTCTGCAAACATTCAGTACTTC.